The following is a T cell receptor (beta chain) sequence with its context. As yet, its antigen is unknown. The data were taken from a study of cytomegalovirus exposure and HLA in healthy donors. Across the whole study: In terms of ancestry, the Caucasian-associated cluster contained 81% of the approximately 400 genotyped donors. Study observations and caveats: Being indistinguishable, some V segments were excluded, TRBV6-2 and TRBV6-3 among them. A prior analysis recorded that most TCR beta V segments were productive about 90% or about 30% of the time. One later analysis reportedly identified an Asian-associated ancestry cluster that showed fewer N-insertions than the approximately 700-donor mean.

The study ran its PCR with 60 Vbeta and 13 Jbeta primers. Libraries were prepared by immunoSEQ multiplex PCR; TCRdb keeps only in-frame clonotypes and omits some of them. The data show fewer than 70,000 clones, about 86% seen once. The V gene's germline CDR1 is SGHDT and CDR2 YYEEEE. J was trimmed by 8 bases and V by 4 bases; bases with no gene match: 6. This CDR3 contains 13 residues. The receptor comes from a man aged 35-49 years in good health and CMV-seronegative. This chain uses TRBV5-6 with TRBJ2-1, with TRBD1 identical over 7 bases. The source material was PBMCs. For the CDR3, the DNA is TGTGCCAGCAGCACCGACAGGGCCGATGAGCAGTTCTTC. Translating gives CASSTDRADEQFF.